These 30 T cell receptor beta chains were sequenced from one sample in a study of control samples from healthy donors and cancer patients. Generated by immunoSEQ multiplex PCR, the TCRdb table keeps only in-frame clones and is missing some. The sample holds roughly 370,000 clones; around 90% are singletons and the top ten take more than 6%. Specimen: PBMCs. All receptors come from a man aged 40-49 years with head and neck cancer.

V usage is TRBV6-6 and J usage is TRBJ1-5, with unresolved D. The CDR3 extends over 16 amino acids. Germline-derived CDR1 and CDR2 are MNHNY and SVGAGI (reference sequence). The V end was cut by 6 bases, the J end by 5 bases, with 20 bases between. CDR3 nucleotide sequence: TGTGCCAGCAGCCAGACACGGAACGGAGCCGATCAGCCCCAGCATTTT. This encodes CASSQTRNGADQPQHF.

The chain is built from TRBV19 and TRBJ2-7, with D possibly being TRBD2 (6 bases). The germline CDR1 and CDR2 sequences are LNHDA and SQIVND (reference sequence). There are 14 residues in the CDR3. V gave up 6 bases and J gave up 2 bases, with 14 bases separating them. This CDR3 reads CASSPGSGAYEQYF. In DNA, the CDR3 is TGTGCCAGTAGCCCTGGATCGGGGGCCTACGAGCAGTACTTC.

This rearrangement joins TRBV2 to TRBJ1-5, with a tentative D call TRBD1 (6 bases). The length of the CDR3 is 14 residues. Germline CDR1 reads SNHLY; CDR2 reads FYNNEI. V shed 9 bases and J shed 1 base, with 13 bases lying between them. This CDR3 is CASQQGGSNQPQHF. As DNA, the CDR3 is TGTGCCAGTCAACAGGGTGGAAGCAATCAGCCCCAGCATTTT.

CDR3 loop: CASSIVNSPADEQFF. DNA for the CDR3: TGTGCCAGTAGTATAGTCAACAGCCCGGCCGATGAGCAGTTCTTC. The chain uses TRBV19 and TRBJ2-1; D remains unclear. V was shortened by 1 base and J by 8 bases, with 15 bases between the two germline ends. CDR1 is LNHDA, CDR2 SQIVND, per germline (reference sequence). The CDR3 is made up of 15 amino acids.

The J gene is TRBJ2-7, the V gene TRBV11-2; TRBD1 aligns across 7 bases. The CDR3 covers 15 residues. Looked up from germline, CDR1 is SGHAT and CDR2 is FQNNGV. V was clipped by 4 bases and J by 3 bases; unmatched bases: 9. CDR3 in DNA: TGTGCCAGCAGCTCCGGACAGGTTCTGATCTACGAGCAGTACTTC. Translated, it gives CASSSGQVLIYEQYF.

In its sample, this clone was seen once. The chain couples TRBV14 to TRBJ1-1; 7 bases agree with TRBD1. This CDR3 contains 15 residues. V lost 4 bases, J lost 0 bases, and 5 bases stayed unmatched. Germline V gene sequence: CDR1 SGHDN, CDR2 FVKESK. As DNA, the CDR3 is TGTGCCAGCAGCCGAAACAGGGGTGTGAACACTGAAGCTTTCTTT. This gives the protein CASSRNRGVNTEAFF.

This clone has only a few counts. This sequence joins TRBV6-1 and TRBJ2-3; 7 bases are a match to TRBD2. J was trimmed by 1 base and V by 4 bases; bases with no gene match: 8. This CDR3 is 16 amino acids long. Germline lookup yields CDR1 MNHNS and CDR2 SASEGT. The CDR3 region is CASSGFRLAGTDTQYF. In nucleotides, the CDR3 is TGTGCCAGCAGTGGGTTTCGGCTAGCGGGCACAGATACGCAGTATTTT.

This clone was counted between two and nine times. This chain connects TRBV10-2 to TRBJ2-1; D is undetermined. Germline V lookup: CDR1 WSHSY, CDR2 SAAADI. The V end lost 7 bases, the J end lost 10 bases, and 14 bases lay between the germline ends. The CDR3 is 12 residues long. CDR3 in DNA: TGCGCCAGCAAGGATCCGCCGACGGAGCAGTTCTTC. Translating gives CASKDPPTEQFF.

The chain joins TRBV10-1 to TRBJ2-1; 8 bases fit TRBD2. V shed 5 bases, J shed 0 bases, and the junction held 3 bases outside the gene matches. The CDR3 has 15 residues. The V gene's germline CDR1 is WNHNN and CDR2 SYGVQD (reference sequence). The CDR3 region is CASSSGGSSYNEQFF. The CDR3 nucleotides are TGCGCCAGCAGTTCGGGGGGGAGCTCCTACAATGAGCAGTTCTTC.

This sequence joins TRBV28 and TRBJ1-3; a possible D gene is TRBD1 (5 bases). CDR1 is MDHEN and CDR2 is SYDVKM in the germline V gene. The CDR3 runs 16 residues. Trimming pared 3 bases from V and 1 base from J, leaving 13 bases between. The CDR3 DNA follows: TGTGCCAGCAGTTTCCCGGGGGGGTCTTCTGGAAACACCATATATTTT. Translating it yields CASSFPGGSSGNTIYF.

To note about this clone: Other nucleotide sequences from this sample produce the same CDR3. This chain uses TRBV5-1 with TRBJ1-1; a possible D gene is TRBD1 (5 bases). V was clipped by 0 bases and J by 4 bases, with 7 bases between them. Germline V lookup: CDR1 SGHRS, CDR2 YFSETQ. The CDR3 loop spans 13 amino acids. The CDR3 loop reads CASSLGGGTEAFF. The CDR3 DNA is TGCGCCAGCAGCTTGGGGGGGGGCACTGAAGCTTTCTTT.

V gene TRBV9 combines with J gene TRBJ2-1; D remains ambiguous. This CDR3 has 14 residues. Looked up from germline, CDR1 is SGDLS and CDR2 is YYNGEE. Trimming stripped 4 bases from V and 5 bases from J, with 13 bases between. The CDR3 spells CASSFATRDNEQFF. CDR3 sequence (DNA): TGTGCCAGCAGCTTCGCAACCCGGGACAATGAGCAGTTCTTC.

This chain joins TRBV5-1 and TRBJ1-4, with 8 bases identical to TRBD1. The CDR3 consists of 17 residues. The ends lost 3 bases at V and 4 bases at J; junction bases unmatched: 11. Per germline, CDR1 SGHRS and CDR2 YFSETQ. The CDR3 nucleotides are TGCGCCAGCAGCTCGGACAGGGCCCTTGCTCATAATGAAAAACTGTTTTTT. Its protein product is CASSSDRALAHNEKLFF. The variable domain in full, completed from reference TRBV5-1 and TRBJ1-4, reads KAGVTQTPRYLIKTRGQQVTLSCSPISGHRSVSWYQQTPGQGLQFLFEYFSETQRNKGNFPGRFSGRQFSNSRSEMNVSTLELGDSALYLCASSSDRALAHNEKLFFGSGTQLSVL.

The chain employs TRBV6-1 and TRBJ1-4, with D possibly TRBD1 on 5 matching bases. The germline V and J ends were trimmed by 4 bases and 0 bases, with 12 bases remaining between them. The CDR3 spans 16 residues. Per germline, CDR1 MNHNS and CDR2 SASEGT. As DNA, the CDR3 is TGTGCCAGCAGTGGTGACAGAACCACAACTAATGAAAAACTGTTTTTT. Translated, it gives CASSGDRTTTNEKLFF.

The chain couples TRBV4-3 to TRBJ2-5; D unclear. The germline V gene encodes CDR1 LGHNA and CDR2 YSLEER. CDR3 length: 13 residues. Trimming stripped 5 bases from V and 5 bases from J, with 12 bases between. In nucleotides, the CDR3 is TGCGCCAGCAGCGCAGTATTAGGGGAGACCCAGTACTTC. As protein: CASSAVLGETQYF.

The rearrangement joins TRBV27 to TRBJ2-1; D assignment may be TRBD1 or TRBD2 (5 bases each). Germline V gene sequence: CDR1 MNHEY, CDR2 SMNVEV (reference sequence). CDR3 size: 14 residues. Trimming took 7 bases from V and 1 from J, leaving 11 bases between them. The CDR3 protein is CASTPGRSYNEQFF. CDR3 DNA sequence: TGTGCCAGCACCCCGGGACGGTCCTACAATGAGCAGTTCTTC.

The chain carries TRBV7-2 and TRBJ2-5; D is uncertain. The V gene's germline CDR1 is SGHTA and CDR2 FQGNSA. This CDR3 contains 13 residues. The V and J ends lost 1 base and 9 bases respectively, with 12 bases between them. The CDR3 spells CASSLGAGRSQYF. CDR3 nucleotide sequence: TGTGCCAGCAGCTTAGGAGCAGGAAGATCCCAGTACTTC.

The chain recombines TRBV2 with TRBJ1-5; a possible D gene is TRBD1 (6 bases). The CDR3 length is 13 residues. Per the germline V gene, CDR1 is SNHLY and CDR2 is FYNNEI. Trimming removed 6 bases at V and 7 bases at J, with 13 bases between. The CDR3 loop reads CASRRGGRQPQHF. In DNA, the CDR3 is TGTGCCAGCAGGCGAGGGGGGAGGCAGCCCCAGCATTTT.

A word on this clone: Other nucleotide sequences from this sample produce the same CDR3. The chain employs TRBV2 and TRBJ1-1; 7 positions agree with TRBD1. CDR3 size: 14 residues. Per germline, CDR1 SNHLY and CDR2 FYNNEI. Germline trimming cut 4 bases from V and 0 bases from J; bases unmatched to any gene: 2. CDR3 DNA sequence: TGTGCCAGCAGTGTTCAGGGGGTGAACACTGAAGCTTTCTTT. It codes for CASSVQGVNTEAFF.

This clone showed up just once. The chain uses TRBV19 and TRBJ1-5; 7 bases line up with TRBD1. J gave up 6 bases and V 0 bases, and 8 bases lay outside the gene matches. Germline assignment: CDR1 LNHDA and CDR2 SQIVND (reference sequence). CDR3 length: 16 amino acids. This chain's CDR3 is CASSIDLRGGTQPQHF. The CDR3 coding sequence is TGTGCCAGTAGTATAGATCTCAGGGGGGGTACTCAGCCCCAGCATTTT.

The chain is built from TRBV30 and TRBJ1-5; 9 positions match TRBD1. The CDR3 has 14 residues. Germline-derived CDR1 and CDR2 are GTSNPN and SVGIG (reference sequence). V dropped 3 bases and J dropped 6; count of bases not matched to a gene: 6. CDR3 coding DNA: TGTGCCTGGAGCGCCGGGACAGGGCTTCAGCCCCAGCATTTT. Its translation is CAWSAGTGLQPQHF.

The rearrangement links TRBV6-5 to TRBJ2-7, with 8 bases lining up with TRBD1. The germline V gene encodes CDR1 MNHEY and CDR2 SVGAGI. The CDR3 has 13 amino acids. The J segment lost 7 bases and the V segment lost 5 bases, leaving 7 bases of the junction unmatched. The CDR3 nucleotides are TGTGCCAGCAGTCTTGACAGGGGTTTTGAGCAGTACTTC. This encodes CASSLDRGFEQYF.

This CDR3 is CASSHGAGGNQPQHF. The CDR3, as DNA: TGTGCCAGCAGCCACGGGGCGGGTGGCAATCAGCCCCAGCATTTT. The rearrangement links TRBV3-1 (or the pseudogene TRBV3-2) to TRBJ1-5; tentative D call: TRBD1 (5 bases). Per the germline V gene, CDR1 is LGHDT and CDR2 is YNNKEL (reference sequence). Deletions cut 3 bases from V and 2 bases from J, with 11 bases between. CDR3 size: 15 residues.

CDR3 residues: CASSFYRASGNTIYF. Here the CDR3 DNA reads TGTGCCAGCAGTTTCTACAGGGCGTCTGGAAACACCATATATTTT. This chain connects TRBV28 to TRBJ1-3, with D maybe TRBD1 (6 bases). The CDR3 runs to 15 residues. Trimming took 3 bases from V and 1 from J, leaving 10 bases between them. The germline V gene has CDR1 MDHEN and CDR2 SYDVKM.

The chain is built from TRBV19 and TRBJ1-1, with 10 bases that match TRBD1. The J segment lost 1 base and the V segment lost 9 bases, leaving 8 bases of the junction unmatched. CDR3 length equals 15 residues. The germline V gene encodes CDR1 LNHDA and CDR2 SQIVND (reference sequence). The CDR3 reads CASSSGTGANTEAFF. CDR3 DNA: TGTGCCAGCAGCTCCGGGACAGGGGCGAACACTGAAGCTTTCTTT.

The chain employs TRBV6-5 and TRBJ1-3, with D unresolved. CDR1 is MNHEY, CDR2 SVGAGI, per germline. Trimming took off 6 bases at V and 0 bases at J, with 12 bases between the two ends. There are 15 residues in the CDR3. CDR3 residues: CASRPFGDSGNTIYF. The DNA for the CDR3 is TGTGCCAGCAGGCCTTTCGGGGACTCTGGAAACACCATATATTTT.

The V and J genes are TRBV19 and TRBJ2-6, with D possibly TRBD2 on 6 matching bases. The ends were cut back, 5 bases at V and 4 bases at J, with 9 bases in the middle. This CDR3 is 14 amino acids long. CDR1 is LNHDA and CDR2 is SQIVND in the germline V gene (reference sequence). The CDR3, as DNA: TGTGCCAGTAGTCGGGAGACCGGGGCCAACGTCCTGACTTTC. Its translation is CASSRETGANVLTF.

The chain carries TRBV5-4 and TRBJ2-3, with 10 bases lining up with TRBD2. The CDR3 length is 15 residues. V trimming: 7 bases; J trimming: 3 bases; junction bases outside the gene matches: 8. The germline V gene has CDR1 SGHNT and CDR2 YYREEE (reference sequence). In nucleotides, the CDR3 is TGTGCCAGCGGATCAAGCGGGGGGGGGACAGATACGCAGTATTTT. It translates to CASGSSGGGTDTQYF.

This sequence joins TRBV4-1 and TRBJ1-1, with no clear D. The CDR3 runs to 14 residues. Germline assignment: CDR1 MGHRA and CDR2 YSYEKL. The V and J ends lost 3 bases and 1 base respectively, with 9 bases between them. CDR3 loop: CASSHPQPNTEAFF. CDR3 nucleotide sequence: TGCGCCAGCAGCCACCCACAGCCGAACACTGAAGCTTTCTTT.

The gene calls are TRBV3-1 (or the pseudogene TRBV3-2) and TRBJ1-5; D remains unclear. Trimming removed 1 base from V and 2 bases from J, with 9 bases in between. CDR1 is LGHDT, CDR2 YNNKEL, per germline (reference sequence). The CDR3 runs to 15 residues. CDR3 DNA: TGTGCCAGCAGCCAAGCGGGTTCGCGCAATCAGCCCCAGCATTTT. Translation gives CASSQAGSRNQPQHF.